Here is one T cell receptor beta chain with its context. Its antigen is still unknown. These data originate in a study of post-analysis software for immune sequencing data. Study-level findings and limits: In patients, TRBV5-6, TRBV5-1 and TRBV20-1 belonged to five TRBV segments found more frequently than in controls.

Included in the TCR beta cDNA libraries were unique molecular identifiers. TCRdb called the PCR reads again in MiXCR, with one record for every CDR3 protein. The sample has 400,000 to 500,000 distinct CDR3 sequences; less than 40% are singletons. The CDR3 contains 17 residues. V was pared by 3 bases and J by 2 bases, with 8 bases of the junction left unmatched. CDR1 and CDR2 from the germline V gene are LGHDT and YNNKEL (reference sequence). The rearrangement links TRBV3-1 to TRBJ2-2; 8 nucleotides agree with TRBD1. What was sequenced was blood. The TCR originated in a girl aged 2 to 9 with multiple sclerosis. The CDR3 DNA is TGTGCCAGCAGCCACACATGGGCAGGGGGCAACACCGGGGAGCTGTTTTTT. It translates to CASSHTWAGGNTGELFF.